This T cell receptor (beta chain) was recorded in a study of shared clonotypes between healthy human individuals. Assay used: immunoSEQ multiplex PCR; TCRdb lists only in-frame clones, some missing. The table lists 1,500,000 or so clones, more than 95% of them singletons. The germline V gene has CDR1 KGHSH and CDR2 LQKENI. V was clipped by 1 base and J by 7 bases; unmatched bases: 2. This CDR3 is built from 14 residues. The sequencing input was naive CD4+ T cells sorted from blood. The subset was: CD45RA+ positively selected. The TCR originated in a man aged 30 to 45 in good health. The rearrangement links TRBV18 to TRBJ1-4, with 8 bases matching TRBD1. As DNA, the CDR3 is TGTGCCAGCTCACCACTAACAGGGGGTGAAAAACTGTTTTTT. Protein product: CASSPLTGGEKLFF.